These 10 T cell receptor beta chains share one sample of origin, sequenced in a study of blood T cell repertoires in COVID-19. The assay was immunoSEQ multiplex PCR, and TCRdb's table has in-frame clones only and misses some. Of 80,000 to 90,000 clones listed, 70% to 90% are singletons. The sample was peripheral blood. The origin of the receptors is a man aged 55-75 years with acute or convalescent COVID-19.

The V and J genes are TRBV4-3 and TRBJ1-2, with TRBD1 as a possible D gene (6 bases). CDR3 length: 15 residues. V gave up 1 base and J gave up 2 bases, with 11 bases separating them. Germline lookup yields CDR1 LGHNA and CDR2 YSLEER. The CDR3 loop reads CASSQVEGGNYGYTF. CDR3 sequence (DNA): TGCGCCAGCAGCCAAGTTGAAGGGGGAAACTATGGCTACACCTTC.

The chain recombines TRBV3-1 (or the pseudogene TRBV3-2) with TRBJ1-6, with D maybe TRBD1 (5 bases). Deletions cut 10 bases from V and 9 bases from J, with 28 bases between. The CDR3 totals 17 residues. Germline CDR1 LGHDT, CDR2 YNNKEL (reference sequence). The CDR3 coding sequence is TGTGCCATCAACAAGCCCCAGGGAAGGGTAATTACTTCACCCCTCCACTTT. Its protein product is CAINKPQGRVITSPLHF.

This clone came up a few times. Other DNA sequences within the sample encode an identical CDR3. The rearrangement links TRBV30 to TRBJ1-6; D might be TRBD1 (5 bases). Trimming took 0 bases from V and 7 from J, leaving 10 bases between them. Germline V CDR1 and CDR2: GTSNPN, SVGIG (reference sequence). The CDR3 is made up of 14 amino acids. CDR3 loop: CAWSVRGGNSPLHF. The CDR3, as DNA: TGTGCCTGGAGTGTACGGGGGGGAAATTCACCCCTCCACTTT.

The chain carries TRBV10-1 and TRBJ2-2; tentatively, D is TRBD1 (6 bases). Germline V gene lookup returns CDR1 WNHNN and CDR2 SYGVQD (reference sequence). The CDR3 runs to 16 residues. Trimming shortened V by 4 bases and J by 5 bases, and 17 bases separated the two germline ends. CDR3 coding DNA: TGCGCCAGCAGTGTGGGGGCTTCGGACGGAACCGGGGAGCTGTTTTTT. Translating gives CASSVGASDGTGELFF.

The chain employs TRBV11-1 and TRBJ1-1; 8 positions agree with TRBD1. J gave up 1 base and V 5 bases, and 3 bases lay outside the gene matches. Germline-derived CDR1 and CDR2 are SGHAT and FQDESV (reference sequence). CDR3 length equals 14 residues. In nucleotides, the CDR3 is TGTGCCAGCAGCCGGGACAGGACGAACACTGAAGCTTTCTTT. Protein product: CASSRDRTNTEAFF.

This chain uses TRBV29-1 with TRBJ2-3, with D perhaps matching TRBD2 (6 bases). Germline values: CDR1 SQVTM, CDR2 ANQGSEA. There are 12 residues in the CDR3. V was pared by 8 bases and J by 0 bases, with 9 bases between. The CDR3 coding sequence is TGCAGCCTCGGACTAAGCACAGATACGCAGTATTTT. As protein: CSLGLSTDTQYF.

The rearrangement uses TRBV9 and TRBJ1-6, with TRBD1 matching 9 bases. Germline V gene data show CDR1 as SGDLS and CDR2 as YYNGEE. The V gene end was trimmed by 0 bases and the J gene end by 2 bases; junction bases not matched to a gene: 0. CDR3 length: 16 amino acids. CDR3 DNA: TGTGCCAGCAGCGTAGGGACAGGGGCCTATAATTCACCCCTCCACTTT. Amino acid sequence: CASSVGTGAYNSPLHF.

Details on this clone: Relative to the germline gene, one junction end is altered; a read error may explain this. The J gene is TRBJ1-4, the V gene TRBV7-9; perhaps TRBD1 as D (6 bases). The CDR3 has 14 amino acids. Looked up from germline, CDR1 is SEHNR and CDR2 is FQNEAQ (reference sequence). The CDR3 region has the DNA TGTGCCAGCAGCTCAGACGCAGGCGCCGTTGACAGGTATTTT. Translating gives CASSSDAGAVDRYF.

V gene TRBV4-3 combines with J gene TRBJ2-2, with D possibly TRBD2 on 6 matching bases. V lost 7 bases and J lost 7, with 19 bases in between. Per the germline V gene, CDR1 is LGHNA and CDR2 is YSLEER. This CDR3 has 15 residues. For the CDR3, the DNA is TGCGCCAGCAAAGTGGGACTGGGGTGGGACGGGGAGCTGTTTTTT. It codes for CASKVGLGWDGELFF.

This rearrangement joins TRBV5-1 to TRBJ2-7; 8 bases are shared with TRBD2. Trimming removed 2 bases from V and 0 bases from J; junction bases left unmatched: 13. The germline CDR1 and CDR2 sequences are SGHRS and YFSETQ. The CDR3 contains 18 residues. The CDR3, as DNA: TGCGCCAGCAGCTTTGTCGCGAGCGGGGGACCCTCCTCCTACGAGCAGTACTTC. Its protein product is CASSFVASGGPSSYEQYF.